The present T cell receptor beta chain was sequenced within a study of beta chain features in type 1 diabetes. Turning to the study itself: Patient and healthy donor groups were alike in age, gender and cell yields. Over all samples combined, fewer than 140,000,000 sorted cells were examined.

Donors contributed one heparinised blood draw apiece, averaging about 120 mL. V dropped 4 bases and J dropped 5; count of bases not matched to a gene: 14. The CDR3 extends over 17 amino acids. Germline CDR1 LGHNA, CDR2 YNFKEQ. This clone occurred a few times. Its antigen is unknown. Study results and caveats: Patients' naive, central memory and Treg TCRB repertoires seemed closer to one another than those of healthy donors. In all four CD4+ subsets, TCRB CDR3 length was significantly, moderately reduced in type 1 diabetes.

As every portion of the isolated RNA was reverse transcribed, the sequencing read expressed TCRB transcripts. The assay was immunoSEQ multiplex PCR, and TCRdb's table has in-frame clones only and misses some. The sample carries some 240,000 clones, about a sixth recorded once. The chain links TRBV4-2 to TRBJ2-3; TRBD2 matches 8 bases. Sequencing was done on a sample of naive CD4+ T cells from blood. This clonotype was sampled from a man aged 25 to 45 with type 1 diabetes. The CDR3 protein is CASSLEGGSGNGDTQYF. The CDR3 DNA reads as TGTGCCAGCAGCCTCGAGGGCGGTAGCGGGAATGGAGATACGCAGTATTTT.